These 30 T cell receptor beta chains were all obtained from the same sample, sequenced in a study of identical twins. TCRdb reprocessed the 5' RACE reads with MiXCR, giving one entry per CDR3 protein. The data contain around 1.7 million distinct CDR3 sequences, about 31% of them singletons. Material for sequencing was cord blood. The receptors were gathered from a newborn girl in good health.

This clonotype was found a few times. The CDR3 protein is CASKFRRGRSSTDTQYF. CDR3 DNA sequence: TGTGCCAGCAAATTCCGCAGGGGGAGATCTAGCACAGATACGCAGTATTTT. The rearrangement links TRBV2 to TRBJ2-3, with 7 bases matching TRBD1. This CDR3 comprises 17 residues. With V trimmed by 7 bases and J by 0 bases, 13 bases remained unmatched. Germline CDR1 reads SNHLY; CDR2 reads FYNNEI.

V is TRBV4-2 and J is TRBJ2-1; the match to TRBD2 covers 8 bases. Germline V lookup: CDR1 LGHNA, CDR2 YNFKEQ. The CDR3 is 16 amino acids. Trimming removed 1 base from V and 6 bases from J; junction bases left unmatched: 8. The CDR3, as DNA: TGTGCCAGCAGCCAAGTAGGAACTAGCGGAGCCAATGAGCAGTTCTTC. Translated: CASSQVGTSGANEQFF.

This clonotype has a handful of counts. The J gene is TRBJ1-2, the V gene TRBV5-1, with TRBD1 identical over 9 bases. The ends lost 4 bases at V and 8 bases at J; junction bases unmatched: 12. The CDR3 consists of 15 residues. Germline-derived CDR1 and CDR2 are SGHRS and YFSETQ. The chain's CDR3 is CASSRTGDGLGGYTF. The CDR3 DNA reads TGCGCCAGCAGCCGGACAGGGGACGGACTAGGCGGCTACACCTTC.

A few counts support this clonotype. The chain links TRBV6-5 to TRBJ1-2; TRBD1 might be the D (5 bases). The V end lost 0 bases, the J end lost 0 bases, and 11 bases lay between the germline ends. The CDR3 loop spans 16 amino acids. CDR1 is MNHEY, CDR2 SVGAGI, per germline. CDR3 residues: CASSYSKGTSNYGYTF. The CDR3 nucleotides are TGTGCCAGCAGTTACTCAAAGGGGACCTCTAACTATGGCTACACCTTC.

Turning to this clonotype: At one end the junction does not follow the germline gene, possibly because of a read error. This chain uses TRBV7-9 with TRBJ1-2; no clear D gene. The CDR3 is 12 residues long. In germline, CDR1 is SEHNR, CDR2 FQNEAQ (reference sequence). CDR3 in DNA: TGTTCCAGCAGCTTAGTTCGGGGTGGCTACACCTTC. Protein product: CSSSLVRGGYTF.

V gene TRBV20-1 combines with J gene TRBJ2-7; 9 bases are a match to TRBD1. V dropped 0 bases and J dropped 0; count of bases not matched to a gene: 6. Per the germline V gene, CDR1 is DFQATT and CDR2 is SNEGSKA (reference sequence). The CDR3 has 16 amino acids. This chain's CDR3 is CSARDPRQGGSYEQYF. The CDR3 bases are TGCAGTGCTAGAGATCCGCGACAGGGGGGCTCCTACGAGCAGTACTTC.

This chain uses TRBV9 with TRBJ2-7; D is ambiguous. Trimming pared 0 bases from V and 2 bases from J, leaving 6 bases between. Per germline, CDR1 SGDLS and CDR2 YYNGEE. CDR3 length equals 13 residues. CDR3 region: CASSVGKAYEQYF. The CDR3 DNA is TGTGCCAGCAGCGTAGGGAAGGCCTACGAGCAGTACTTC.

Turning to this clonotype: A much larger clone is a single base away; this may be a read error. The chain couples TRBV9 to TRBJ1-2, with a possible D match to TRBD1 (5 bases). Germline V gene sequence: CDR1 SGDLS, CDR2 YYNGEE. CDR3 size: 14 residues. The CDR3 DNA follows: TGTACCAGCAGCCCGCGCAGGGAGGACTATGGCTACACCTTC. Its protein product is CTSSPRREDYGYTF. Based on the CDR3 plus reference TRBV9 and TRBJ1-2, the full variable domain is DSGVTQTPKHLITATGQRVTLRCSPRSGDLSVYWYQQSLDQGLQFLIQYYNGEERAKGNILERFSAQQFPDLHSELNLSSLELGDSALYFCTSSPRREDYGYTFGSGTRLTVV.

This clonotype was counted between two and nine times. The chain combines TRBV7-2 with TRBJ2-7; TRBD1 aligns across 7 bases. The CDR3 totals 18 residues. The ends lost 1 base at V and 0 bases at J; junction bases unmatched: 12. In germline, CDR1 is SGHTA, CDR2 FQGNSA. The CDR3 is CASSLGDSSTSFSYEQYF. The DNA for the CDR3 is TGTGCCAGCAGCTTAGGGGACAGCTCCACCTCATTCTCCTACGAGCAGTACTTC.

This chain links TRBV29-1 with TRBJ2-2, with 7 positions matching TRBD1. After removal of 6 bases from V and 4 bases from J, the junction contained 11 bases not matched to a gene. Germline V CDR1 and CDR2: SQVTM, ANQGSEA. CDR3 size: 15 residues. The chain's CDR3 is CSVFIRQGCTGELFF. The CDR3 DNA follows: TGCAGCGTCTTCATCCGACAGGGCTGCACCGGGGAGCTGTTTTTT.

This clonotype was picked up many times. V gene TRBV29-1 combines with J gene TRBJ1-2; weak D call: TRBD1 (5 bases). Trimming removed 0 bases at V and 4 bases at J, with 9 bases between. The CDR3 runs 13 residues. Germline V CDR1 and CDR2: SQVTM, ANQGSEA. The CDR3, as DNA: TGCAGCGTTGAAGACAGGGAGGGCTATGGCTACACCTTC. Its protein is CSVEDREGYGYTF.

V and J are TRBV10-1 and TRBJ2-2; 8 bases are shared with TRBD1. Germline V gene sequence: CDR1 WNHNN, CDR2 SYGVQD (reference sequence). The CDR3 extends over 15 amino acids. J was trimmed by 5 bases and V by 4 bases; bases with no gene match: 6. The CDR3 DNA sequence: TGCGCCAGCAGTGGGTCTACAGGGGGAACCGGGGAGCTGTTTTTT. The encoded protein is CASSGSTGGTGELFF.

This chain uses TRBV7-2 with TRBJ2-7; unclear D gene. Germline CDR1 reads SGHTA; CDR2 reads FQGNSA. The CDR3 is made up of 15 amino acids. V shed 4 bases and J shed 0 bases, with 13 bases lying between them. The CDR3 DNA reads as TGTGCCAGCAGCTCCTACCTTGGTAGCTCCTACGAGCAGTACTTC. Its protein product is CASSSYLGSSYEQYF.

The CDR3 protein is CSAPPAGQETQYF. CDR3 nucleotide sequence: TGCAGTGCCCCGCCCGCGGGCCAAGAGACCCAGTACTTC. The genes are TRBV20-1 and TRBJ2-5, with D possibly TRBD2 on 5 matching bases. From germline, CDR1 is DFQATT and CDR2 SNEGSKA (reference sequence). This CDR3 is built from 13 residues. V was clipped by 6 bases and J by 1 base, with 12 bases between them.

V is TRBV4-1 and J is TRBJ1-5; TRBD1 is a possible D gene (6 bases). Germline-derived CDR1 and CDR2 are MGHRA and YSYEKL. The length of the CDR3 is 17 residues. V lost 1 base, J lost 0 bases, and 13 bases lay in between. For the CDR3, the DNA is TGCGCCAGCAGCCAAGTCGTTTCGACAGGTAGCAATCAGCCCCAGCATTTT. Its protein is CASSQVVSTGSNQPQHF.

The chain carries TRBV29-1 and TRBJ1-1, with D possibly matching TRBD1 (6 bases). Germline V gene sequence: CDR1 SQVTM, CDR2 ANQGSEA. Trimming cost V 4 bases and J 1 base, with 19 bases left between them. This CDR3 is 16 amino acids long. CDR3 sequence: CSVASFRGLSNTEAFF. CDR3 in DNA: TGCAGCGTTGCGTCGTTCAGGGGCCTGTCGAACACTGAAGCTTTCTTT.

The chain combines TRBV7-6 with TRBJ2-3, with TRBD1 identical over 7 bases. This CDR3 spans 15 amino acids. V lost 3 bases and J lost 4; bases outside the gene matches: 7. The germline V gene encodes CDR1 SGHVS and CDR2 FNYEAQ. The chain's CDR3 is CASSFFDRAADTQYF. DNA for the CDR3: TGTGCCAGCAGCTTTTTTGACAGGGCCGCAGATACGCAGTATTTT.

This clonotype was counted between two and nine times. The rearrangement joins TRBV28 to TRBJ2-2; TRBD2 is a possible D gene (6 bases). The CDR3 spans 15 residues. In germline, CDR1 is MDHEN, CDR2 SYDVKM. Trimming took off 2 bases at V and 3 bases at J, with 10 bases between the two ends. The CDR3 is CASSLAGRDTGELFF. Written as DNA, the CDR3 is TGTGCCAGCAGTTTAGCCGGGAGAGACACCGGGGAGCTGTTTTTT. Drawing the rest from reference TRBV28 and TRBJ2-2, the complete variable domain is DVKVTQSSRYLVKRTGEKVFLECVQDMDHENMFWYRQDPGLGLRLIYFSYDVKMKEKGDIPEGYSVSREKKERFSLILESASTNQTSMYLCASSLAGRDTGELFFGEGSRLTVL.

The CDR3 is CASSLPGGAGNTIYF. CDR3 DNA: TGTGCCAGCAGTTTGCCAGGAGGGGCTGGAAACACCATATATTTT. The genes are TRBV28 and TRBJ1-3; weak D call: TRBD1 (5 bases). V lost 3 bases, J lost 2 bases, and 11 bases lay in between. CDR3 length: 15 amino acids. The germline gives CDR1 MDHEN, CDR2 SYDVKM.

In this sample, this clonotype turned up once. The genes are TRBV5-1 and TRBJ2-2; no reliable D call. Germline V gene sequence: CDR1 SGHRS, CDR2 YFSETQ. V lost 7 bases to trimming and J lost 2 bases, with 12 bases between them. The CDR3 is 14 residues long. The CDR3 DNA sequence: TGCGCCAGCGAACGGCTACCTAACACCGGGGAGCTGTTTTTT. Amino acids: CASERLPNTGELFF.

In its sample, this clonotype was seen many times. The chain combines TRBV2 with TRBJ2-3, with 11 bases identical to TRBD1. The V and J ends lost 6 bases and 4 bases, in that order; junction bases with no gene match: 0. CDR1 and CDR2 (germline): SNHLY, FYNNEI. This CDR3 contains 13 residues. The chain's CDR3 is CASRGQGADTQYF. Written as DNA, the CDR3 is TGTGCCAGCAGGGGACAGGGGGCAGATACGCAGTATTTT.

DNA of the CDR3: TGTGCCAGCAGCCAAGACTGGACAGGGCCAGAGACCCAGTTCTTC. It is translated as CASSQDWTGPETQFF. V and J are TRBV4-2 and TRBJ2-1; 8 bases fit TRBD1. Trimming cost V 0 bases and J 13 bases; bases outside gene matches: 11. The CDR3 contains 15 residues. CDR1 and CDR2 from the germline V gene are LGHNA and YNFKEQ.

This clonotype was counted between two and nine times. The genes are TRBV9 and TRBJ1-6, with D possibly matching TRBD1 (5 bases). CDR3 length: 17 residues. Germline V gene data show CDR1 as SGDLS and CDR2 as YYNGEE. V lost 3 bases to trimming and J lost 2 bases, with 15 bases between them. CDR3 sequence (DNA): TGTGCCAGCAGCGATTTAGCAGGGAGACCCTATAATTCACCCCTCCACTTT. This gives the protein CASSDLAGRPYNSPLHF.

The rearrangement links TRBV29-1 to TRBJ1-4; D is ambiguous. Trimming stripped 4 bases from V and 5 bases from J, with 14 bases between. The CDR3 contains 14 residues. Germline lookup yields CDR1 SQVTM and CDR2 ANQGSEA. CDR3 nucleotide sequence: TGCAGCGTTGCCGGCCAAGGGAAGAATGAAAAACTGTTTTTT. This gives the protein CSVAGQGKNEKLFF.

The chain combines TRBV6-5 with TRBJ2-1; 9 bases are shared with TRBD2. CDR1 and CDR2 (germline): MNHEY, SVGAGI. The length of the CDR3 is 17 residues. Trimming took 0 bases from V and 9 from J; bases not matched to a gene: 12. CDR3 region: CASSYSGGRAGFAEQFF. For the CDR3, the DNA is TGTGCCAGCAGTTACTCGGGCGGGAGGGCCGGGTTTGCTGAGCAGTTCTTC.

This clonotype was counted a few times. This chain uses TRBV20-1 with TRBJ2-7; no firm D call. Germline lookup yields CDR1 DFQATT and CDR2 SNEGSKA (reference sequence). Trimming took 8 bases from V and 0 from J, leaving 11 bases between them. This CDR3 region has 12 residues. The CDR3 protein is CSTARGSYEQYF. The CDR3 bases are TGCAGTACAGCTAGAGGCTCCTACGAGCAGTACTTC.

This clonotype came up many times. The V and J genes are TRBV13 and TRBJ2-7, with 12 bases aligning to TRBD2. V shed 3 bases, J shed 5 bases, and the junction held 2 bases outside the gene matches. This CDR3 is built from 14 residues. Germline values: CDR1 PRHDT, CDR2 FYEKMQ (reference sequence). The chain's CDR3 is CASSFGLAGNEQYF. The DNA for the CDR3 is TGTGCCAGCAGCTTTGGACTAGCGGGGAACGAGCAGTACTTC.

The chain is built from TRBV5-1 and TRBJ2-7; TRBD1 or TRBD2 may be the D gene (6 bases each). Per germline, CDR1 SGHRS and CDR2 YFSETQ. Trimming removed 0 bases from V and 3 bases from J, with 10 bases in between. This CDR3 region has 14 residues. The chain's CDR3 is CASSLARGLYEQYF. The DNA for the CDR3 is TGCGCCAGCAGCTTGGCTCGGGGGCTCTACGAGCAGTACTTC. Full variable domain (missing parts from reference TRBV5-1 and TRBJ2-7): KAGVTQTPRYLIKTRGQQVTLSCSPISGHRSVSWYQQTPGQGLQFLFEYFSETQRNKGNFPGRFSGRQFSNSRSEMNVSTLELGDSALYLCASSLARGLYEQYFGPGTRLTVT.

This clonotype occurred a few times. The gene calls are TRBV4-1 and TRBJ2-1, with 8 bases identical to TRBD2. V gave up 0 bases and J gave up 8 bases; unmatched junction bases: 9. This CDR3 is 16 amino acids long. Germline V lookup: CDR1 MGHRA, CDR2 YSYEKL. CDR3 region: CASSQEKREKGYEQFF. CDR3 bases: TGCGCCAGCAGCCAAGAAAAGCGGGAGAAGGGGTATGAGCAGTTCTTC.

The chain has TRBV9 and TRBJ2-1, with 10 bases lining up with TRBD2. The CDR3 is 17 amino acids. In germline, CDR1 is SGDLS, CDR2 YYNGEE. J was trimmed by 2 bases and V by 3 bases; bases with no gene match: 8. CDR3 loop: CASSEQLGLATYNEQFF. The CDR3 DNA reads as TGTGCCAGCAGCGAACAACTGGGACTAGCGACCTACAATGAGCAGTTCTTC.